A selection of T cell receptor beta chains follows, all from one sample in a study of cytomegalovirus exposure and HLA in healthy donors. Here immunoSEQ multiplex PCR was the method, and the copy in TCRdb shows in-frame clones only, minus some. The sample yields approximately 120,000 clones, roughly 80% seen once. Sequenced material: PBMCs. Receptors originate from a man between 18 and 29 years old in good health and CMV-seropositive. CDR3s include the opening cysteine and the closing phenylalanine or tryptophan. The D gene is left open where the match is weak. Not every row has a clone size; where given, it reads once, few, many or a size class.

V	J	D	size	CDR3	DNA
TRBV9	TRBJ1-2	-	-	CASSEYPTGNYGYTF	TGTGCCAGCAGCGAATACCCTACAGGGAACTATGGCTACACCTTC
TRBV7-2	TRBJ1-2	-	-	CASSNSLNYGYTF	TGTGCCAGCAGCAACAGTCTAAATTATGGCTACACCTTC
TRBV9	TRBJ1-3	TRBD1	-	CASSRRTGAGNTIYF	TGTGCCAGCAGCCGCCGGACAGGGGCTGGAAACACCATATATTTT
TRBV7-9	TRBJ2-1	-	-	CASSLAGRGSSNEQFF	TGTGCCAGCAGCTTAGCGGGGAGAGGGTCGTCCAATGAGCAGTTCTTC
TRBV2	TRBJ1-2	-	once	CASSGGGSGYYGYTF	TGTGCCAGCAGTGGGGGGGGTTCGGGTTATTATGGCTACACCTTC
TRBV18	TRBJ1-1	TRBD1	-	CASSPLSIDRGDLGAEAFF	TGTGCCAGCTCACCACTTTCAATCGACAGGGGCGACCTTGGCGCTGAAGCTTTCTTT
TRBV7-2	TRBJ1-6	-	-	CASSLDGVRGSPLHF	TGTGCCAGCAGCTTAGACGGGGTGAGAGGTTCACCCCTCCACTTT
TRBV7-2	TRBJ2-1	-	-	CASSMPSVGLGQFF	TGTGCCAGCAGCATGCCGAGCGTTGGACTGGGACAGTTCTTC
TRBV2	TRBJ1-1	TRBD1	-	CASTEDRENTEAFF	TGTGCCAGCACTGAGGACAGGGAGAACACTGAAGCTTTCTTT
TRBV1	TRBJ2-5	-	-	CTSSHYPGLAGLEETQYF	TGCACCAGCAGCCATTACCCGGGACTAGCGGGGCTAGAAGAGACCCAGTACTTC
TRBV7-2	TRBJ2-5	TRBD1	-	CASSPGGGQGTQYF	TGTGCCAGCAGCCCCGGGGGAGGACAGGGGACCCAGTACTTC
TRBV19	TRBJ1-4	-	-	CASTAPRGNSNEKLFF	TGTGCCAGTACCGCTCCCCGTGGCAATTCTAATGAAAAACTGTTTTTT
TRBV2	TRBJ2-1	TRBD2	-	CASRETSGNNEQFF	TGTGCCAGCAGAGAGACTAGCGGGAACAATGAGCAGTTCTTC
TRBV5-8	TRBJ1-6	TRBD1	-	CASSLEGQGKSPLHF	TGTGCCAGCAGCTTGGAGGGACAGGGAAAATCACCCCTCCACTTT
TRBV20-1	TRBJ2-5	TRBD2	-	CSAAGEETQYF	TGCAGTGCGGCGGGGGAAGAGACCCAGTACTTC
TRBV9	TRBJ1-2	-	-	CASSAGNYGYTF	TGTGCCAGCAGCGCGGGAAACTATGGCTACACCTTC
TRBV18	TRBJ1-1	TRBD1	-	CASSPRQTGLTEAFF	TGTGCCAGCTCACCACGCCAGACAGGGCTAACTGAAGCTTTCTTT
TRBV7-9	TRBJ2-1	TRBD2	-	CASGPPGLAAYNEQFF	TGTGCCAGCGGCCCTCCGGGACTAGCGGCGTACAATGAGCAGTTCTTC
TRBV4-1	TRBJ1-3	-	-	CASSRGGYSGNSGNTIYF	TGCGCCAGCAGCCGCGGGGGGTACTCGGGAAACTCTGGAAACACCATATATTTT
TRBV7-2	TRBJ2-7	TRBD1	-	CASSPWDSQYEQYF	TGTGCCAGCAGCCCGTGGGACAGCCAGTACGAGCAGTACTTC
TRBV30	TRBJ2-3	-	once	CAWFPSLGPLGTDTQYF	TGTGCCTGGTTTCCTTCACTAGGACCGCTGGGGACAGATACGCAGTATTTT
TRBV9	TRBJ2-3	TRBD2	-	CASSVEGSSGRGDTQYF	TGTGCCAGCAGCGTAGAGGGCTCTAGCGGGAGGGGAGATACGCAGTATTTT
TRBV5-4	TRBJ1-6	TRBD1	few	CASSPDGQGSNSPLHF	TGTGCCAGCAGCCCCGACGGACAGGGAAGTAATTCACCCCTCCACTTT
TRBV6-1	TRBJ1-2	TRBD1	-	CATGQGAVGGYTF	TGTGCCACGGGACAGGGGGCGGTCGGTGGCTACACCTTC
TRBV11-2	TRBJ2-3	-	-	CASTIAGTDTQYF	TGTGCCAGCACCATAGCGGGCACAGATACGCAGTATTTT
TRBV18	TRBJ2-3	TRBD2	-	CASSPSGGSIADTQYF	TGTGCCAGCTCACCGTCTGGCGGGAGTATCGCAGATACGCAGTATTTT
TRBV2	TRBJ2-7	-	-	CASSETTASYEQYF	TGTGCCAGCAGTGAAACTACTGCCTCCTACGAGCAGTACTTC
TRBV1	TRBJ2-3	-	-	CTSSVTGSVTDTQYF	TGCACCAGCAGCGTGACAGGGAGCGTCACAGATACGCAGTATTTT
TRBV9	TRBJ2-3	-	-	CASSVAGRLDTQYF	TGTGCCAGCAGCGTAGCCGGCAGACTAGATACGCAGTATTTT
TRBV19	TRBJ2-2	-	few	CATGNRAGELFF	TGTGCCACCGGGAACAGGGCCGGGGAGCTGTTTTTT
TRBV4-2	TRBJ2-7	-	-	CASSQGVIGDYEQYF	TGTGCCAGCAGCCAAGGGGTAATCGGGGACTACGAGCAGTACTTC
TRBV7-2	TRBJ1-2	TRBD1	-	CASSPGTGFYGYTF	TGTGCCAGCAGCCCCGGGACAGGGTTCTATGGCTACACCTTC
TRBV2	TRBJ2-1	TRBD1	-	CASDRDRGNEQFF	TGTGCCAGCGATAGAGACAGGGGCAATGAGCAGTTCTTC
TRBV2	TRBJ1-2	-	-	CASSQTEDRIYGYTF	TGTGCCAGCAGTCAGACAGAGGACCGAATCTATGGCTACACCTTC
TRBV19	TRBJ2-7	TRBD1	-	CASSIDPRDRPYYEQYF	TGTGCCAGTAGTATAGATCCGCGGGACAGGCCTTACTACGAGCAGTACTTC
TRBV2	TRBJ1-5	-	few	CASSGGGANSNQPQHF	TGTGCCAGCAGTGGAGGGGGGGCCAATAGCAATCAGCCCCAGCATTTT
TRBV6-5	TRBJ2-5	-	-	CALRIPGLQETQYF	TGTGCCTTGCGCATACCGGGACTGCAAGAGACCCAGTACTTC
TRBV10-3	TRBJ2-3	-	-	CAHRTRSTDTQYF	TGTGCTCACCGTACGCGATCAACAGATACGCAGTATTTT
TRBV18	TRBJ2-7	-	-	CASSPSDYEQYF	TGTGCCAGCTCTCCAAGCGACTACGAGCAGTACTTC
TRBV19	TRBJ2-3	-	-	CASSWSDVDTQYF	TGTGCCAGTAGTTGGTCAGATGTAGATACGCAGTATTTT
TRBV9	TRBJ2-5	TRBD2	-	CASSVVGGGETQYF	TGTGCCAGCAGCGTAGTCGGGGGGGGCGAGACCCAGTACTTC
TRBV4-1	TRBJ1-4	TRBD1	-	CASSHMTGTGNEKLFF	TGCGCCAGCAGCCACATGACCGGGACAGGGAATGAAAAACTGTTTTTT
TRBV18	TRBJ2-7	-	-	CASSPGGVSYEQYF	TGTGCCAGCTCCCCAGGAGGGGTGTCCTACGAGCAGTACTTC
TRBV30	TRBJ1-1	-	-	CAWSVKAGLAKAFF	TGTGCCTGGAGTGTAAAGGCAGGGTTAGCAAAAGCTTTCTTT
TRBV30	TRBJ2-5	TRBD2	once	CAWSPLGLAGGPKEETQYF	TGTGCCTGGAGCCCTTTGGGGTTAGCGGGAGGGCCGAAAGAAGAGACCCAGTACTTC
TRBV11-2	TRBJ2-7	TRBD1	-	CASSLVYRGYEQYF	TGTGCCAGCAGCTTAGTATACAGGGGCTACGAGCAGTACTTC
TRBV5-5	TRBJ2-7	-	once	CASSVLLREQYF	TGTGCCAGCAGCGTATTGCTGCGCGAGCAGTACTTC
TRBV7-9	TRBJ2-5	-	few	CASSLAGDLAFGETQYF	TGTGCCAGCAGCTTAGCAGGAGATCTAGCATTTGGGGAGACCCAGTACTTC
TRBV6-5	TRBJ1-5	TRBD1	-	CASSASRDRGQPQHF	TGTGCCAGCAGTGCCTCCCGGGACAGGGGGCAGCCCCAGCATTTT
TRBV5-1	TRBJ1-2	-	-	CASSFDRLDYGYTF	TGCGCCAGCAGCTTCGACAGGTTGGACTATGGCTACACCTTC
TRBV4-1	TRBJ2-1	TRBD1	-	CASSQGTGNNEQFF	TGCGCCAGCAGCCAAGGGACAGGAAACAATGAGCAGTTCTTC
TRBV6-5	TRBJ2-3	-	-	CASRELDTQYF	TGTGCCAGCAGAGAGTTGGATACGCAGTATTTT